The 19 T cell receptor beta chains listed next were all sequenced from one sample in a study of blood T cell repertoires in COVID-19. The method was immunoSEQ multiplex PCR; TCRdb's version includes in-frame clones alone and lacks a portion of them. The data show roughly 200,000 clones, 82% seen once. The sequencing sample was made of peripheral blood. These receptors were collected from an older woman with COVID-19, enrolled during active disease.

The rearrangement uses TRBV21-1 and TRBJ2-3; whether TRBD2, the table's D call, matches the DNA was not checked. TRBV21-1 is assigned pseudogene status. The CDR3 sequence is 20 residues long. CDR3 coding DNA: TGTGCCAGCAGCAACCCCCCTAGCGGGGGTTCAGTGTGTAGCACAGATACGCAGTATTTT. The encoded protein is CASSNPPSGGSVCSTDTQYF.

This chain connects TRBV4-1 to TRBJ1-6; weak D call: TRBD1 (5 bases). CDR3 length equals 18 residues. Germline lookup yields CDR1 MGHRA and CDR2 YSYEKL. Trimming took 0 bases from V and 9 from J, leaving 21 bases between them. CDR3 amino acids: CASSQDHVGAGWTSPLHF. CDR3 in DNA: TGCGCCAGCAGCCAAGATCACGTGGGCGCAGGGTGGACTTCACCCCTCCACTTT.

This chain joins TRBV27 and TRBJ2-5, with TRBD1 identical over 8 bases. Germline CDR1 reads MNHEY; CDR2 reads SMNVEV (reference sequence). After removal of 5 bases from V and 7 bases from J, the junction contained 12 bases not matched to a gene. CDR3 length: 15 residues. Here the CDR3 DNA reads TGTGCCAGCAGTCGCGGACAGGGTGGAATGGGGACCCAGTACTTC. Amino acids: CASSRGQGGMGTQYF.

The rearrangement uses TRBV7-3 and TRBJ2-1, with TRBD2 identical over 14 bases. The ends lost 4 bases at V and 2 bases at J; junction bases unmatched: 4. The CDR3 is made up of 17 amino acids. From germline, CDR1 is SGHTA and CDR2 FQGTGA. The CDR3 DNA sequence: TGTGCCAGCAGCTCCGGACTAGCGGGAGGCCCCTACAATGAGCAGTTCTTC. Protein sequence: CASSSGLAGGPYNEQFF.

This clone has a handful of counts. J is TRBJ1-1 and V is TRBV6-5; D is uncertain. V was shortened by 6 bases and J by 1 base, with 15 bases between the two germline ends. The germline gives CDR1 MNHEY, CDR2 SVGAGI. The CDR3 covers 15 residues. The CDR3: CASRPTWRENTEAFF. The CDR3 DNA sequence: TGTGCCAGCAGACCCACTTGGAGGGAGAACACTGAAGCTTTCTTT.

The CDR3 region has the DNA TGTGCCAGCAGCCGGACTAGCGGGGCCTCTAGCACAGATACGCAGTATTTT. Protein product: CASSRTSGASSTDTQYF. The rearrangement joins TRBV7-9 to TRBJ2-3, with 12 bases lining up with TRBD2. With V trimmed by 5 bases and J by 0 bases, 6 bases remained unmatched. The CDR3 has 17 amino acids. Germline values: CDR1 SEHNR, CDR2 FQNEAQ (reference sequence).

The chain couples TRBV2 to TRBJ1-1; D not certain. The CDR3 has 12 residues. V dropped 8 bases and J dropped 0 bases, with 7 bases sitting between them. Germline CDR1 is SNHLY and CDR2 is FYNNEI. This CDR3 is CASRGMNTEAFF. In nucleotides, the CDR3 is TGTGCCAGCCGGGGAATGAACACTGAAGCTTTCTTT.

The chain employs TRBV13 and TRBJ2-4; tentatively, D is TRBD2 (7 bases). V was shortened by 2 bases and J by 6 bases, with 17 bases between the two germline ends. Germline CDR1 reads PRHDT; CDR2 reads FYEKMQ (reference sequence). CDR3 length: 16 amino acids. This CDR3 reads CASSLLGGGARNIQYF. The CDR3 DNA is TGTGCCAGCAGCTTACTGGGTGGGGGGGCACGAAACATTCAGTACTTC.

This clone was observed a single time. This sequence joins TRBV9 and TRBJ2-1, with a possible D match to TRBD1 (6 bases). The CDR3 contains 11 residues. Germline V gives CDR1 SGDLS, CDR2 YYNGEE. V was trimmed by 3 bases and J by 16 bases, leaving 14 bases between them. The CDR3 DNA is TGTGCCAGCAGCGAGGGGGTCTGGAGTTTCTTC. This codes for CASSEGVWSFF.

The chain couples TRBV11-2 to TRBJ2-5; D ambiguous. Germline V gene data show CDR1 as SGHAT and CDR2 as FQNNGV. The CDR3 totals 13 residues. V gave up 0 bases and J gave up 4 bases, with 6 bases separating them. CDR3 DNA: TGTGCCAGCAGCTTAGAGCGGTTAGAGACCCAGTACTTC. Its protein product is CASSLERLETQYF.

The genes are TRBV7-2 and TRBJ2-5; D not resolved. Trimming removed 2 bases at V and 5 bases at J, with 3 bases between. The germline V gene has CDR1 SGHTA and CDR2 FQGNSA. There are 11 residues in the CDR3. The CDR3 sequence: CASSLYETQYF. The CDR3 region has the DNA TGTGCCAGCAGCTTATATGAGACCCAGTACTTC.

This chain uses TRBV29-1 with TRBJ2-3; D remains unclear. This CDR3 is built from 14 residues. Germline V gene lookup returns CDR1 SQVTM and CDR2 ANQGSEA. V dropped 3 bases and J dropped 3 bases, with 13 bases sitting between them. CDR3 region: CSVEPERRTDTQYF. In DNA form, the CDR3 reads TGCAGCGTTGAGCCGGAAAGGAGAACAGATACGCAGTATTTT.

This sequence joins TRBV3-1 (or the pseudogene TRBV3-2) and TRBJ2-1, with D perhaps TRBD2 (6 bases). Trimming took off 8 bases at V and 7 bases at J, with 18 bases between the two ends. The germline V gene has CDR1 LGHDT and CDR2 YNNKEL (reference sequence). The CDR3 sequence is 14 residues long. CDR3 sequence (DNA): TGTGCCAGCGGGGCGGGAACGGGGAAGAATGAGCAGTTCTTC. It specifies CASGAGTGKNEQFF.

J is TRBJ1-5 and V is TRBV15; the D is unclear. CDR3 length: 15 amino acids. Trimming shortened V by 2 bases and J by 2 bases, and 10 bases separated the two germline ends. The germline V gene encodes CDR1 LNHNV and CDR2 YYDKDF (reference sequence). The CDR3 DNA follows: TGTGCCACCAGCAGACCGGGGATGGGCAATCAGCCCCAGCATTTT. This encodes CATSRPGMGNQPQHF.

This sequence joins TRBV2 and TRBJ2-1, with 15 bases that match TRBD2. Germline V CDR1 and CDR2: SNHLY, FYNNEI. This CDR3 spans 14 amino acids. The V and J ends lost 6 bases and 7 bases, in that order; junction bases with no gene match: 1. CDR3: CASSGTSGGNEQFF. The CDR3 coding sequence is TGTGCCAGCAGCGGGACTAGCGGGGGGAATGAGCAGTTCTTC.

This sequence joins TRBV7-8 and TRBJ2-2; 9 bases fit TRBD2. CDR1 is SGHVS, CDR2 FQNEAQ, per germline. The CDR3 contains 17 residues. V lost 1 base to trimming and J lost 6 bases; unmatched junction nucleotides: 9. The CDR3 coding sequence is TGTGCCAGCAGCTTAGTATTTGCGGGGGGGGCGGCCGGGGAGCTGTTTTTT. Translated: CASSLVFAGGAAGELFF. Full variable domain (outside the CDR3, taken from reference TRBV7-8 and TRBJ2-2): GAGVSQSPRYKVAKRGQDVALRCDPISGHVSLFWYQQALGQGPEFLTYFQNEAQLDKSGLPSDRFFAERPEGSVSTLKIQRTQQEDSAVYLCASSLVFAGGAAGELFFGEGSRLTVL.

CDR3 DNA: TGCGCCAGCAGCTTGACAGGGGGCTCTGGAAACACCATATATTTT. This codes for CASSLTGGSGNTIYF. The chain couples TRBV5-1 to TRBJ1-3; 8 positions match TRBD1. From germline, CDR1 is SGHRS and CDR2 YFSETQ. The V and J ends lost 1 base and 0 bases, in that order; junction bases with no gene match: 0. The CDR3 spans 15 residues.

This clone was seen only once. The DNA for the CDR3 is TGTGCCAGCAGCCCAACCGGGACAGTCACAGATACGCAGTATTTT. It translates to CASSPTGTVTDTQYF. This chain links TRBV5-4 with TRBJ2-3; the match to TRBD1 covers 7 bases. The CDR3 is 15 residues long. Germline trimming cut 4 bases from V and 2 bases from J; bases unmatched to any gene: 7. Germline lookup yields CDR1 SGHNT and CDR2 YYREEE (reference sequence).

V usage is TRBV27 and J usage is TRBJ2-5; 9 bases match TRBD2. This CDR3 has 15 amino acids. CDR1 MNHEY and CDR2 SMNVEV come from the germline V gene (reference sequence). V lost 3 bases to trimming and J lost 1 base; unmatched junction nucleotides: 3. CDR3 amino acids: CASSFLAGAQETQYF. In DNA form, the CDR3 reads TGTGCCAGCAGTTTTTTAGCGGGGGCCCAAGAGACCCAGTACTTC.